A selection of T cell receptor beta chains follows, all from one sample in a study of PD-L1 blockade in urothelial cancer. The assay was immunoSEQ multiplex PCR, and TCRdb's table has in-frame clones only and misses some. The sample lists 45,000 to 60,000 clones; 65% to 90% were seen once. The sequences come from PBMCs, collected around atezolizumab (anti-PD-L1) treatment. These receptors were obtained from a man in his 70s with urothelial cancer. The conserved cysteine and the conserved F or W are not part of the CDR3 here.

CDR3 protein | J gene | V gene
ASSEGLANDNEQF | TRBJ2-1 | TRBV2
ASKAGGSLNEQF | TRBJ2-1 | TRBV7-9
ASSQDYPSYEQY | TRBJ2-7 | TRBV12-5
ASQDRPKEQY | TRBJ2-7 | TRBV28
ASSYNPGTPGPYEQY | TRBJ2-7 | TRBV7-9
ASSLGGKQGTDTQY | TRBJ2-3 | TRBV5-1
ASSQLDRGQETQY | TRBJ2-5 | TRBV4-1
ASSLQGLAGVGTYNEQF | TRBJ2-1 | TRBV5-1
ASSQPGQGTVDYGYT | TRBJ1-2 | TRBV23-1
ASSPGTGTYGYT | TRBJ1-2 | TRBV5-1
ASSESGGVVETQY | TRBJ2-5 | TRBV2
ASSADRGSKETQY | TRBJ2-5 | TRBV6-1
ASSTRQGAMY | TRBJ2-7 | TRBV5-6
ASRRGQGGDTEAF | TRBJ1-1 | TRBV11-2
ASSLAGEGEKLF | TRBJ1-4 | TRBV7-9
ASSPGQRKTQY | TRBJ2-5 | TRBV7-9
ASSVLDRGAGANVLT | TRBJ2-6 | TRBV9
ASIKDRGLEGNQPQH | TRBJ1-5 | TRBV19
ASSFSVSRNEQF | TRBJ2-1 | TRBV7-7
SALTGIGADTQY | TRBJ2-3 | TRBV29-1
ASSLGLAGLDTQY | TRBJ2-3 | TRBV5-1
ASSFPDNYNEQF | TRBJ2-1 | TRBV5-1
ASSPRQGEGLF | TRBJ1-4 | TRBV18
ASSGGRAFTYEQY | TRBJ2-7 | TRBV25-1
ASSSLQGAFNYGYT | TRBJ1-2 | TRBV5-4
ASSYSRASGIYEQY | TRBJ2-7 | TRBV6-5
ASSGQGYYGYT | TRBJ1-2 | TRBV9
SVEAGGLNYGYT | TRBJ1-2 | TRBV29-1
ASSLDQGGPDTQY | TRBJ2-3 | TRBV11-2
ASTGTSGINEQF | TRBJ2-1 | TRBV7-9
ASSQESGSSTGDIQY | TRBJ2-4 | TRBV4-2
ASSPGLAGYYEQY | TRBJ2-7 | TRBV27
AWSESGDGYT | TRBJ1-2 | TRBV30
ASKQLPTDNEQF | TRBJ2-1 | TRBV19
ASSFGGNVTDTQY | TRBJ2-3 | TRBV5-1
ASSQVPGTGFSEQY | TRBJ2-7 | TRBV4-1
ATEEGAIAGANVLT | TRBJ2-6 | TRBV5-1
ATTGTGLNTEAF | TRBJ1-1 | TRBV6-1
ASSFSRFGYNEQF | TRBJ2-1 | TRBV28
ASSGRGASGPLDTQY | TRBJ2-3 | TRBV9
ASSSVNSRGTQY | TRBJ2-5 | TRBV5-1
ASSPSGSYNEQF | TRBJ2-1 | TRBV18
ASSEETSGISYEQY | TRBJ2-7 | TRBV6-1
ASSHRQGSDTGELF | TRBJ2-2 | TRBV4-1
AWTEGTETQY | TRBJ2-5 | TRBV30
ASSAYLGQGLGQPQH | TRBJ1-5 | TRBV5-8
ASSFFREKLF | TRBJ1-4 | TRBV5-6
ASSLALAGAETQY | TRBJ2-5 | TRBV7-9
ASTLAGGPYEQF | TRBJ2-1 | TRBV7-2
ASSSPGQGSWNEQF | TRBJ2-1 | TRBV28
ASSRQEGKDGNTIY | TRBJ1-3 | TRBV18
ASSLWAGGESTDTQY | TRBJ2-3 | TRBV28
ASSFEEGGYT | TRBJ1-2 | TRBV7-9
ASSPPGSVSYEQY | TRBJ2-7 | TRBV18
ASSLGPTGNQPQH | TRBJ1-5 | TRBV7-8